Sequencing of this T cell receptor beta chain was carried out in a study of vaccination and CD4 T cells after COVID-19. Looking at the study overall: Post-COVID draws came a median roughly 100 days after diagnosis (range 35 to 161). Taking of post-vaccine samples occurred a median around 67 days after dose two (range 14 to 241).

Remarks on this clonotype: Its cognate antigen is unknown.

The study sequenced cultured CD4+ T cell DNA using the Oncomine TCR Beta short-read assay. Each CDR3 protein gets one entry after TCRdb re-called the PCR reads with MiXCR. The repertoire includes under 4,500 distinct CDR3 sequences, approximately 29% of them detected once, and 45% to 60% sits in the top ten. J was trimmed by 6 bases and V by 6 bases; bases with no gene match: 7. The CDR3 runs to 15 residues. CDR1 and CDR2 from the germline V gene are SGHVS and FNYEAQ. Treatment of the sample: roughly 10-day PBMC culture with coronavirus spike peptide pools or control peptides (ViraFEST assay). Study outcomes and limitations: For convalescent patients, 304 of the 307 vaccine-specific clones analyzed were classified as spike mono-reactive.

Material for sequencing was CD4+ T cells from blood, cultured in vitro. V usage is TRBV7-6 and J usage is TRBJ2-2; 10 bases align to TRBD1. The TCR sequence derives from a human donor who had recovered from COVID-19. CDR3 sequence (DNA): TGTGCCAGCAGACAGGGACAGGGGAAGTCCGGGGAGCTGTTTTTT. It specifies CASRQGQGKSGELFF. The whole variable domain, filled in from reference TRBV7-6 and TRBJ2-2, reads GAGVSQSPRYKVTKRGQDVALRCDPISGHVSLYWYRQALGQGPEFLTYFNYEAQQDKSGLPNDRFSAERPEGSISTLTIQRTEQRDSAMYRCASRQGQGKSGELFFGEGSRLTVL.